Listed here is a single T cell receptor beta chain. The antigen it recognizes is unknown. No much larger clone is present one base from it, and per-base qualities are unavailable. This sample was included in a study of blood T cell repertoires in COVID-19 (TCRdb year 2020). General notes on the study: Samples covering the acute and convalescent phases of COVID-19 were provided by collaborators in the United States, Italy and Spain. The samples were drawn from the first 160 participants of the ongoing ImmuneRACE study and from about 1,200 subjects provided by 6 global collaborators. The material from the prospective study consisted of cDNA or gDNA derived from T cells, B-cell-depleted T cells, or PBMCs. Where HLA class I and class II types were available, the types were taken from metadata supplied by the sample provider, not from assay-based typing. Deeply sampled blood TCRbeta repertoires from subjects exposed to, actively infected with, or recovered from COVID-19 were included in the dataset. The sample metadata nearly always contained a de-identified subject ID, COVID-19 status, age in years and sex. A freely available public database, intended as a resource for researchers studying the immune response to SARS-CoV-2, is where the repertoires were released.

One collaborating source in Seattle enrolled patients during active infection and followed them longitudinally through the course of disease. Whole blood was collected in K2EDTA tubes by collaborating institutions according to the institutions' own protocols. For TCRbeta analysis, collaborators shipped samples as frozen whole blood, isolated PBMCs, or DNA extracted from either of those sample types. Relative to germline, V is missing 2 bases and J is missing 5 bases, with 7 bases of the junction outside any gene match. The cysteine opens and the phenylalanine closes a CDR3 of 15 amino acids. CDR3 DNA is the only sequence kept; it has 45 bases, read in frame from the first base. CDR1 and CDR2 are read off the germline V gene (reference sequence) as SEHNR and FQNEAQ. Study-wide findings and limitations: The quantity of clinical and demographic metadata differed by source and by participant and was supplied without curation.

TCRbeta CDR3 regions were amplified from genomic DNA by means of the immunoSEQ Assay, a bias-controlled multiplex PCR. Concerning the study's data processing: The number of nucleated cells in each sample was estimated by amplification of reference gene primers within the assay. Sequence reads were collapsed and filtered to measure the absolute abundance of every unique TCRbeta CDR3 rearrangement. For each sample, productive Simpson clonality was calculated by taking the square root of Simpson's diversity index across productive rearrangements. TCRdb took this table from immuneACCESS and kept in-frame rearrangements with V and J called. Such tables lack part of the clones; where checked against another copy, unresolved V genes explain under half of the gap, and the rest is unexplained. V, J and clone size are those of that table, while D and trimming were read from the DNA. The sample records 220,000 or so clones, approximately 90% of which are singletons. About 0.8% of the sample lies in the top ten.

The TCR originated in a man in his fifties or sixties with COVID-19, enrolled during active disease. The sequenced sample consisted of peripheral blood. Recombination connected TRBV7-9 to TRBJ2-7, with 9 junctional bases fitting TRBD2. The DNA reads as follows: TGTGCCAGCAGCTTAACGGCGGGAGGGGGCCACGAGCAGTACTTC. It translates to CASSLTAGGGHEQYF.